Listed below are T cell receptor beta chains from one sample, sequenced in a study of regulatory T cells in long-lasting Graves disease. A single record per CDR3 protein comes from TCRdb applying MiXCR to the multiplex PCR reads. The sample has some 230,000 distinct CDR3 sequences; around 16% are singletons. The sample was peripheral blood mononuclear cells (PBMCs), taken at new diagnosis, from a patient treated with antithyroid drugs. Receptors originate from a female donor with Graves disease. CDR3s include the opening cysteine and the closing phenylalanine or tryptophan. A D gene is named only where the DNA matches it firmly. The size field is filled for only some rows; it gives once, few, many or a size class.

>many|.|TRBV27|TRBJ2-7
TGTGCCAGCAGAACCGGGACAAGCTCTTTAGAGCAGTACTTC
CASRTGTSSLEQYF
>many|.|TRBV4-3|TRBJ1-2
TGCGCCAGCAGCCAGCCTGGACGGAACTATGGCTACACCTTC
CASSQPGRNYGYTF
>many|.|TRBV24-1|TRBJ2-5
TGTGCCACCAGTGATCCCCGGACCCTCCAAGAGACCCAGTACTTC
CATSDPRTLQETQYF
>.|.|TRBV18|TRBJ2-1
TGTGCCAGCTCACCACTTCCAGACACAAGGGGTGAGCAGTTCTTC
CASSPLPDTRGEQFF
>many|TRBD1|TRBV24-1|TRBJ2-7
TGTGCCACCAGTGACCGACAGGGTTCCAACGAGCAGTACTTC
CATSDRQGSNEQYF
>many|TRBD1|TRBV7-2|TRBJ2-2
TGTGCCAGCAGCCGGGACAGGGACACCGGGGAGCTGTTTTTT
CASSRDRDTGELFF
>many|.|TRBV27|TRBJ1-6
TGTGCCAGCAGTTTGTCACAGGTGAATTCACCCCTCCACTTT
CASSLSQVNSPLHF
>.|TRBD1|TRBV6-4|TRBJ1-1
TGTGCCAGGCACAGGGGGTACACTGAAGCTTTCTTT
CARHRGYTEAFF
>.|.|TRBV4-3|TRBJ2-1
TGCGCCAGCAGCCAGACAGGAGGTCCCCAATTAGGGCAGTTCTTC
CASSQTGGPQLGQFF
>many|TRBD1|TRBV7-9|TRBJ2-5
TGTGCCAGTAGTAGCGGACAGGGGGAGACCCAGTACTTC
CASSSGQGETQYF
>.|.|TRBV28|TRBJ1-2
TGTGCCAGCAGTACCAGGGTGTTCGGCTACACCTTC
CASSTRVFGYTF
>.|TRBD2|TRBV24-1|TRBJ2-1
TGTGCCACCAGTGACTCCGGGACTAGCGGGAGCACGGTTAATGAGCAGTTCTTC
CATSDSGTSGSTVNEQFF
>many|.|TRBV27|TRBJ1-3
TGTGCCAGCAGTTTAATGGGAGGAAACACCATATATTTT
CASSLMGGNTIYF
>.|.|TRBV4-2|TRBJ1-3
TGTGCCAGCAGCCAGGTATCGGGGCTAGGAAACACCATATATTTT
CASSQVSGLGNTIYF
>many|.|TRBV28|TRBJ2-3
TGTGCCAGCAGGCCCCCCAGGGGAATGACAGATACGCAGTATTTT
CASRPPRGMTDTQYF
>many|.|TRBV6-2/TRBV6-3|TRBJ1-5
TGTGCCAGCAGTTTGAAGGGACACAATCAGCCCCAGCATTTT
CASSLKGHNQPQHF
>many|TRBD2|TRBV7-2|TRBJ2-1
TGTGCCAGCAGCTTAGTGCGGGAGTCCTACAATGAGCAGTTCTTC
CASSLVRESYNEQFF
>many|.|TRBV27|TRBJ1-2
TGTGCCAGCGGGGCCCGGGCTTATGGCTACACCTTC
CASGARAYGYTF
>.|TRBD1|TRBV6-5|TRBJ1-3
TGTGCCAGCAGTTACACAGGGGGCTTTGGAAACACCATATATTTT
CASSYTGGFGNTIYF
>few|.|TRBV6-1|TRBJ1-5
TGTACCAGCAGTACGGGGGGCCAGCCCCAGCATTTT
CTSSTGGQPQHF
>many|.|TRBV28|TRBJ1-3
TGTGCCAGCAGTTCAGGGTCGAACTTCGGAAACACCATATATTTT
CASSSGSNFGNTIYF
>many|.|TRBV6-5|TRBJ2-3
TGTGCCAGCAGTTACCCCGACGCCACAGATACGCAGTATTTT
CASSYPDATDTQYF